At least ten counts were recorded for the clone carrying this TCR beta chain. Per the germline V gene, CDR1 is SQVTM and CDR2 is ANQGSEA. The CDR3 contains 12 residues. J lost 1 base, V lost 5 bases, and 1 base had no gene match. The data belong to a study of neurological immune-mediated disorders. Template-switch 5'RACE cDNA synthesis added a 10-nucleotide unique molecular identifier. TCRdb redid the calling of the 5' RACE reads with MiXCR, one entry per CDR3 protein. The sample holds 75,000 to 85,000 distinct CDR3 sequences, under 20% seen once. The sequence was collected from a woman between 40 and 50 years old in good health. Sequencing was performed on PBMCs. The chain is built from TRBV29-1 and TRBJ2-5; the match to TRBD2 covers 7 bases. The CDR3 loop reads CSVRGVQETQYF. CDR3 nucleotides: TGCAGCGTTCGGGGGGTCCAAGAGACCCAGTACTTC.